One sample yielded the 32 T cell receptor beta chains listed below, sequenced in a study of human CD8 memory T cell subsets. Scientists made TCR beta libraries using UMI-labeled 5' RACE. TCRdb reanalyzed the 5' RACE reads and collapses them to one entry per CDR3 protein, without DNA. The table gives just under 7,500 distinct CDR3 sequences; the top ten clones make up about 20% of it. Sequencing used CD8+ T cells from PBMCs. The receptors stem from a human donor in good health.

The chain employs TRBV4-1 and TRBJ1-2; there is no DNA to check the TCRdb D call of TRBD1. The CDR3 runs 16 residues. CDR1 and CDR2 (germline): MGHRA, YSYEKL. This CDR3 is CASSQIGQGYNYGYTF.

The V gene is TRBV4-3, the J gene TRBJ2-6; TCRdb's D call, TRBD1, is unchecked because there is no DNA. Germline CDR1 LGHNA, CDR2 YSLEER. This CDR3 has 16 residues. CDR3 residues: CASSYAGVSGANVLTF.

The CDR3 sequence is CASSPRTSGGAQNEQFF. J is TRBJ2-1 and V is TRBV7-9; TCRdb's assignment of TRBD2 cannot be checked, as there is no DNA. The CDR3 consists of 17 residues. The germline gives CDR1 SEHNR, CDR2 FQNEAQ (reference sequence). The complete variable domain, with remaining parts taken from reference TRBV7-9 and TRBJ2-1, reads DTGVSQNPRHKITKRGQNVTFRCDPISEHNRLYWYRQTLGQGPEFLTYFQNEAQLEKSRLLSDRFSAERPKGSFSTLEIQRTEQGDSAMYLCASSPRTSGGAQNEQFFGPGTRLTVL.

The chain recombines TRBV6-2 or TRBV6-3 with TRBJ2-1. The CDR3 totals 12 residues. The germline CDR1 and CDR2 sequences are MNHEY and SVGEGT. CDR3 in amino acids: CATEFLGNEQFF.

The chain has TRBV7-9 and TRBJ1-4. Germline V gene lookup returns CDR1 SEHNR and CDR2 FQNEAQ (reference sequence). The CDR3 has 15 amino acids. The CDR3 reads CASSPAGGVNEKLFF.

This clonotype is identified as medium-sized (0.01 to 0.1%) from frequency. This chain links TRBV27 with TRBJ1-1; TCRdb outputs TRBD1, but without DNA this stays unchecked. Per the germline V gene, CDR1 is MNHEY and CDR2 is SMNVEV (reference sequence). The CDR3 totals 15 residues. CDR3 protein: CASSLYPEGDTEAFF.

The chain uses TRBV6-5 and TRBJ2-1; as DNA is missing, the TRBD1 call by TCRdb cannot be tested. The germline V gene has CDR1 MNHEY and CDR2 SVGAGI. The CDR3 sequence is 14 residues long. CDR3 amino acids: CASSLPGTGNEQFF.

The chain carries TRBV11-2 and TRBJ2-3; TCRdb picks TRBD2, but there is no DNA to check that call. The CDR3 extends over 18 amino acids. Germline CDR1 reads SGHAT; CDR2 reads FQNNGV. The CDR3 spells CASSLGLAGGLGTDTQYF.

The chain joins TRBV18 to TRBJ2-5. CDR1 is KGHSH, CDR2 LQKENI, per germline. The CDR3 runs to 13 residues. CDR3 sequence reads: CASSPSFQETQYF.

V usage is TRBV14 and J usage is TRBJ2-3; the TCRdb call, TRBD1, lacks DNA for checking. Germline CDR1 is SGHDN and CDR2 is FVKESK. This CDR3 is 17 amino acids long. This CDR3 reads CASSQFRDRGFPDTQYF.

V is TRBV20-1 and J is TRBJ2-1; with no DNA, the TCRdb D assignment of TRBD2 cannot be verified. Germline CDR1 DFQATT, CDR2 SNEGSKA (reference sequence). The CDR3 runs 14 residues. CDR3 region: CSARGGPSYNEQFF.

This clonotype is labeled medium-sized (0.01 to 0.1%) based on frequency. The chain uses TRBV9 and TRBJ2-7; as DNA is missing, the TRBD2 call by TCRdb cannot be tested. The germline CDR1 and CDR2 sequences are SGDLS and YYNGEE. The CDR3 contains 15 residues. The CDR3 spells CASSSTRGGSAEQYF.

The CDR3 loop reads CASSLAARAREQYF. The J gene is TRBJ2-7, the V gene TRBV5-1; TCRdb picks TRBD1, but there is no DNA to check that call. Germline-derived CDR1 and CDR2 are SGHRS and YFSETQ. There are 14 residues in the CDR3.

This sequence joins TRBV19 and TRBJ2-7; TCRdb's D call, TRBD1, is unchecked because there is no DNA. There are 12 residues in the CDR3. Germline values: CDR1 LNHDA, CDR2 SQIVND (reference sequence). The CDR3 protein is CASSDRGYEQYF.

V is TRBV27 and J is TRBJ2-7; with no DNA, the TCRdb D assignment of TRBD1 cannot be verified. Germline CDR1 and CDR2: MNHEY and SMNVEV (reference sequence). The CDR3 has 13 amino acids. CDR3 in amino acids: CASSLVGAYEQYF.

This sequence joins TRBV13 and TRBJ2-1; TCRdb picks TRBD2, but there is no DNA to check that call. CDR1 PRHDT and CDR2 FYEKMQ come from the germline V gene (reference sequence). The CDR3 runs 18 residues. The CDR3 is CASSLGLAGSGIYNEQFF. The whole variable domain, remainder taken from reference TRBV13 and TRBJ2-1, is AAGVIQSPRHLIKEKRETATLKCYPIPRHDTVYWYQQGPGQDPQFLISFYEKMQSDKGSIPDRFSAQQFSDYHSELNMSSLELGDSALYFCASSLGLAGSGIYNEQFFGPGTRLTVL.

The rearrangement links TRBV6-4 to TRBJ2-1; TCRdb selects TRBD2, and the lack of DNA leaves this call unchecked. This CDR3 is 14 amino acids long. CDR1 is MRHNA and CDR2 is SNTAGT in the germline V gene. The CDR3 here is CASSDGTSGNEQFF.

The chain couples TRBV4-2 to TRBJ2-7; the D call of TRBD1 rests on TCRdb alone, since no DNA is present to check it. Per germline, CDR1 LGHNA and CDR2 YNFKEQ. The CDR3 extends over 15 amino acids. CDR3 sequence: CASSPGTGSSYEQYF.

The CDR3 loop is CATSRGETEPHTQYF. V usage is TRBV15 and J usage is TRBJ2-3; TCRdb outputs TRBD1, but without DNA this stays unchecked. The germline V gene encodes CDR1 LNHNV and CDR2 YYDKDF (reference sequence). The CDR3 consists of 15 residues.

This chain links TRBV7-2 with TRBJ2-1. This CDR3 comprises 14 residues. Germline V lookup: CDR1 SGHTA, CDR2 FQGNSA. The CDR3 sequence is CASSLAGSDDEQFF.

This clonotype is medium-sized (0.01 to 0.1%) by frequency. J is TRBJ1-1 and V is TRBV29-1. The CDR3 consists of 14 residues. The germline V gene encodes CDR1 SQVTM and CDR2 ANQGSEA. CDR3 protein: CSGLSGRQNTEAFF.

The rearrangement links TRBV20-1 to TRBJ2-1; absent DNA, TCRdb's TRBD1 call cannot be checked. Germline V CDR1 and CDR2: DFQATT, SNEGSKA (reference sequence). This CDR3 is built from 15 residues. The chain's CDR3 is CSARDGTLDYNEQFF.

In terms of frequency, this clonotype is medium-sized. The chain employs TRBV4-2 and TRBJ1-1; no DNA is available, so the TRBD1 call from TCRdb remains unchecked. Germline V lookup: CDR1 LGHNA, CDR2 YNFKEQ. This CDR3 has 15 residues. The CDR3 region is CASSHPPGQNTEAFF.

The chain carries TRBV7-2 and TRBJ1-4. The CDR3 is 16 residues long. CDR1 and CDR2 from the germline V gene are SGHTA and FQGNSA. The CDR3 sequence is CASSSPLHDQNEKLFF. The variable domain in full, completed from reference TRBV7-2 and TRBJ1-4, reads GAGVSQSPSNKVTEKGKDVELRCDPISGHTALYWYRQSLGQGLEFLIYFQGNSAPDKSGLPSDRFSAERTGGSVSTLTIQRTQQEDSAVYLCASSSPLHDQNEKLFFGSGTQLSVL.

V is TRBV12-3 or TRBV12-4 and J is TRBJ2-7. CDR3 length: 14 amino acids. CDR3 amino acids: CASSVTGNPYEQYF.

The V and J genes are TRBV5-1 and TRBJ2-1; TCRdb gives TRBD2 as the D gene, but with no DNA this cannot be confirmed. CDR3 length equals 18 residues. Germline lookup yields CDR1 SGHRS and CDR2 YFSETQ. The CDR3 protein is CASSLGLAGGPWFNEQFF.

The rearrangement uses TRBV4-1 and TRBJ1-1; TCRdb proposes TRBD1, but this gene call is untestable without DNA. The CDR3 runs to 15 residues. Germline V lookup: CDR1 MGHRA, CDR2 YSYEKL. The CDR3 region is CASSHAGNMNTEAFF.

The rearrangement links TRBV27 to TRBJ1-5; the D call of TRBD1 rests on TCRdb alone, since no DNA is present to check it. The CDR3 contains 17 residues. Germline CDR1 reads MNHEY; CDR2 reads SMNVEV (reference sequence). CDR3 region: CASSPTGSGISNQPQHF.

This clonotype shows up as medium-sized by frequency. This chain links TRBV24-1 with TRBJ2-2; TCRdb's D call, TRBD1, is unchecked because there is no DNA. Germline CDR1 and CDR2: KGHDR and SFDVKD. The length of the CDR3 is 15 residues. CDR3 region: CATSDSTRGTGELFF.

This clonotype is classed as medium-sized by frequency. The V call is TRBV29-1, the J call TRBJ2-7; without DNA, the TCRdb call of TRBD2 cannot be checked. Germline loops: CDR1 SQVTM, CDR2 ANQGSEA. CDR3 length equals 14 residues. The CDR3 loop reads CSVVWRDSVYEQYF.

The genes are TRBV6-6 and TRBJ2-1. CDR3 length: 14 amino acids. From germline, CDR1 is MNHNY and CDR2 SVGAGI (reference sequence). The CDR3 loop is CASSTWTDRNEQFF.

The gene calls are TRBV19 and TRBJ2-2. In germline, CDR1 is LNHDA, CDR2 SQIVND (reference sequence). This CDR3 spans 11 amino acids. CDR3 sequence reads: CASSITGELFF. The whole variable domain, remainder taken from reference TRBV19 and TRBJ2-2, is DGGITQSPKYLFRKEGQNVTLSCEQNLNHDAMYWYRQDPGQGLRLIYYSQIVNDFQKGDIAEGYSVSREKKESFPLTVTSAQKNPTAFYLCASSITGELFFGEGSRLTVL.